The 18 T cell receptor beta chains reported below all come from one sample, sequenced in a study of T cell repertoires in ileal Crohn's disease. Clones were sequenced by immunoSEQ multiplex PCR, and TCRdb holds only the in-frame ones, with some missing. The sample shows 11,000 or so clones, roughly 80% of them seen only once. Time point indicated: neoterminal ileum biopsy at postoperative endoscopy, about 6 months after surgery. The sample consisted of ileal tissue. The source is an adult with Crohn's disease.

Here the CDR3 DNA reads TGTGCCAGCAGCTTACGGGTCGAAGGGGGAGAGCAGTACTTC. Protein sequence: CASSLRVEGGEQYF. V and J are TRBV11-2 and TRBJ2-5; possibly TRBD1 for D (6 bases). CDR3 length: 14 residues. Germline loops: CDR1 SGHAT, CDR2 FQNNGV. The ends were cut back, 2 bases at V and 11 bases at J, with 18 bases in the middle.

The chain couples TRBV5-1 to TRBJ2-7; 8 bases align to TRBD2. The CDR3 contains 15 residues. The V and J ends lost 0 bases and 8 bases, in that order; junction bases with no gene match: 10. Germline values: CDR1 SGHRS, CDR2 YFSETQ. CDR3 sequence (DNA): TGCGCCAGCAGCTTGGGGACTAGCTTTCCCTTAAAGCAGTACTTC. Encoded protein: CASSLGTSFPLKQYF.

This chain uses TRBV6-5 with TRBJ2-1, with D perhaps TRBD2 (6 bases). The V gene's germline CDR1 is MNHEY and CDR2 SVGAGI. The CDR3 loop spans 13 amino acids. The V and J ends lost 6 bases and 7 bases respectively, with 13 bases between them. The CDR3 here is CASRRDSGNEQFF. The CDR3 DNA is TGTGCCAGCAGACGGGACTCTGGAAATGAGCAGTTCTTC.

This clone appeared once. The V gene is TRBV28, the J gene TRBJ2-7; 8 positions match TRBD2. V was pared by 6 bases and J by 6 bases, with 7 bases of the junction left unmatched. Germline V gene data show CDR1 as MDHEN and CDR2 as SYDVKM. The CDR3 has 13 residues. The CDR3, as DNA: TGTGCCAGCAGGGACGGGACTAGGAGCGAGCAGTACTTC. It encodes CASRDGTRSEQYF. The full variable domain, its missing parts supplied by reference TRBV28 and TRBJ2-7, is DVKVTQSSRYLVKRTGEKVFLECVQDMDHENMFWYRQDPGLGLRLIYFSYDVKMKEKGDIPEGYSVSREKKERFSLILESASTNQTSMYLCASRDGTRSEQYFGPGTRLTVT.

The DNA for the CDR3 is TGTGCCAGCAGTTTATCGGGAACGGGAGGAATCTACGAGCAGTACTTC. Translating it yields CASSLSGTGGIYEQYF. The V and J genes are TRBV27 and TRBJ2-7; 7 nucleotides align to TRBD2. J gave up 3 bases and V 0 bases, and 8 bases lay outside the gene matches. This CDR3 region has 16 residues. Germline CDR1 is MNHEY and CDR2 is SMNVEV (reference sequence).

V is TRBV4-2 and J is TRBJ2-5, with TRBD2 as a possible D gene (6 bases). Germline assignment: CDR1 LGHNA and CDR2 YNFKEQ. CDR3 length: 14 residues. V dropped 4 bases and J dropped 5 bases, with 14 bases sitting between them. CDR3 amino acids: CASSPGRAGETQYF. CDR3 DNA sequence: TGTGCCAGCAGCCCGGGCAGGGCGGGGGAGACCCAGTACTTC.

With regard to this clone: At one end the junction does not follow the germline gene, possibly because of a read error. The chain links TRBV7-7 to TRBJ2-1; D perhaps matches TRBD1 (5 bases). Per germline, CDR1 SSHAT and CDR2 FNYEAQ (reference sequence). This CDR3 region has 13 residues. As DNA, the CDR3 is TGTGCTAGCAGCATTGACAGAAACAATGAGCAGTTCTTC. Residues: CASSIDRNNEQFF.

CDR3 sequence (DNA): TGTGCCAGCTCACCACGACAGGGGGCGAGCGAAAAACTGTTTTTT. Translated, it gives CASSPRQGASEKLFF. This chain links TRBV18 with TRBJ1-4; 10 positions match TRBD1. The J segment lost 8 bases and the V segment lost 1 base, leaving 4 bases of the junction unmatched. The germline gives CDR1 KGHSH, CDR2 LQKENI. The CDR3 runs 15 residues.

The chain combines TRBV7-9 with TRBJ2-7, with TRBD2 matching 8 bases. With V trimmed by 1 base and J by 2 bases, 7 bases remained unmatched. Germline CDR1 is SEHNR and CDR2 is FQNEAQ (reference sequence). The CDR3 has 16 residues. The CDR3, as DNA: TGTGCCAGCAGCTTAGTTTCTAGCGGGCGAACCTACGAGCAGTACTTC. Its translation: CASSLVSSGRTYEQYF.

The V and J genes are TRBV19 and TRBJ1-2; no firm D call. V dropped 6 bases and J dropped 3 bases, with 14 bases sitting between them. Germline V lookup: CDR1 LNHDA, CDR2 SQIVND (reference sequence). There are 14 residues in the CDR3. CDR3 in amino acids: CASSNYTDYYGYTF. The CDR3, as DNA: TGTGCCAGTAGCAATTACACCGACTACTATGGCTACACCTTC.

This chain joins TRBV2 and TRBJ1-2; D not resolved. Germline CDR1 reads SNHLY; CDR2 reads FYNNEI. Trimming took 3 bases from V and 8 from J, leaving 7 bases between them. This CDR3 contains 11 residues. For the CDR3, the DNA is TGTGCCAGCAGTGAGAGAGGCGGCTACACCTTC. It specifies CASSERGGYTF.

The chain joins TRBV7-3 to TRBJ2-3; D may be TRBD2 (6 bases). The germline V gene encodes CDR1 SGHTA and CDR2 FQGTGA. V lost 5 bases and J 6 bases, leaving 15 bases between the germline ends. The CDR3 sequence is 14 residues long. CDR3 sequence (DNA): TGTGCCAGCAGCCGTAGCGGAGTCCGTGATACGCAGTATTTT. This translates into CASSRSGVRDTQYF.

The gene calls are TRBV10-2 and TRBJ1-2; a weak D match, TRBD1 (6 bases). The germline V gene encodes CDR1 WSHSY and CDR2 SAAADI. CDR3 length: 16 amino acids. V was clipped by 1 base and J by 2 bases, with 14 bases between them. The CDR3 nucleotides are TGCGCCAGCAGTGAGTACACCGGACAGATGAACTATGGCTACACCTTC. As protein: CASSEYTGQMNYGYTF.

This clone has just one count. The CDR3 bases are TGCGCCAGCAGTGAATTAGCGGGAGAAGATACGCAGTATTTT. Translating gives CASSELAGEDTQYF. The rearrangement joins TRBV10-1 to TRBJ2-3; TRBD2 aligns across 9 bases. Unmatched junction bases numbered 3, after V lost 3 bases and J lost 5 bases. CDR3 length: 14 residues. From germline, CDR1 is WNHNN and CDR2 SYGVQD (reference sequence).

The V and J genes are TRBV7-3 and TRBJ2-2; a possible D gene is TRBD1 (7 bases). Germline V lookup: CDR1 SGHTA, CDR2 FQGTGA. There are 17 residues in the CDR3. With 5 bases removed from V and 2 bases from J, the gap between germline ends came to 18 bases. The CDR3 sequence: CASSRFSTGTNTGELFF. CDR3 nucleotides: TGTGCCAGCAGCCGATTTTCGACAGGGACTAACACCGGGGAGCTGTTTTTT.

The CDR3 DNA follows: TGTGCCAGCAGCATCCAGGAGACCCAGTACTTC. Its translation: CASSIQETQYF. The rearrangement links TRBV7-6 to TRBJ2-5; D not resolved. The V and J ends lost 5 bases and 5 bases respectively, with 6 bases between them. The CDR3 has 11 amino acids. Germline V gives CDR1 SGHVS, CDR2 FNYEAQ.

This rearrangement joins TRBV11-2 to TRBJ2-7; no clear D. Germline V gene data show CDR1 as SGHAT and CDR2 as FQNNGV. Deletions cut 0 bases from V and 6 bases from J, with 9 bases between. This CDR3 is 13 amino acids long. This CDR3 is CASSLDRHGEQYF. The CDR3 DNA is TGTGCCAGCAGCTTAGATAGACACGGCGAGCAGTACTTC. Combining the CDR3 with reference TRBV11-2 and TRBJ2-7 gives the whole variable domain EAGVAQSPRYKIIEKRQSVAFWCNPISGHATLYWYQQILGQGPKLLIQFQNNGVVDDSQLPKDRFSAERLKGVDSTLKIQPAKLEDSAVYLCASSLDRHGEQYFGPGTRLTVT.

V gene TRBV7-9 combines with J gene TRBJ2-7, with D maybe TRBD2 (5 bases). Germline V CDR1 and CDR2: SEHNR, FQNEAQ (reference sequence). V was trimmed by 7 bases and J by 5 bases, leaving 18 bases between them. The CDR3 covers 14 residues. The CDR3: CASIHGGRPHEQYF. The CDR3 nucleotides are TGTGCCAGCATCCATGGAGGCAGACCCCACGAGCAGTACTTC.